Below, 18 T cell receptor beta chains from the same sample are listed, as sequenced in a study of cytomegalovirus exposure and HLA in healthy donors. Assay used: immunoSEQ multiplex PCR; TCRdb lists only in-frame clones, some missing. The data contain about 82,000 clones, roughly 94% of them singletons. Sample: PBMCs. The receptor set was obtained from a woman younger than 35 in good health and CMV-seronegative.

The rearrangement links TRBV7-8 to TRBJ2-6, with D perhaps matching TRBD1 (5 bases). CDR1 and CDR2 (germline): SGHVS, FQNEAQ. The CDR3 covers 16 residues. CDR3 sequence (DNA): TGTGCGGCCAGGGCCGCTCCCCGGAAAGGGGCCAACGTCCTGACTTTC. This translates into CAARAAPRKGANVLTF.

This clone showed up just once. The chain recombines TRBV5-1 with TRBJ2-6; D remains unclear. CDR1 and CDR2 (germline): SGHRS, YFSETQ. The V gene lost 6 bases and the J gene lost 0 bases, with 4 bases spanning the gap. This CDR3 comprises 13 residues. DNA of the CDR3: TGCGCCAGCAAGAGCTCTGGGGCCAACGTCCTGACTTTC. Translated: CASKSSGANVLTF.

CDR3 region: CASSDGRGYNEQFF. For the CDR3, the DNA is TGTGCCAGCAGTGACGGGCGGGGTTACAATGAGCAGTTCTTC. The V gene is TRBV6-4, the J gene TRBJ2-1; a possible D gene is TRBD2 (6 bases). Deletions cut 2 bases from V and 4 bases from J, with 9 bases between. The CDR3 length is 14 residues. Germline lookup yields CDR1 MRHNA and CDR2 SNTAGT.

CDR3 amino acids: CASSLTTGGYTF. CDR3 nucleotide sequence: TGCGCCAGCAGCTTGACGACAGGTGGCTACACCTTC. The V and J genes are TRBV5-1 and TRBJ1-2; TRBD1 might be the D (6 bases). The CDR3 runs 12 residues. V lost 1 base and J 7 bases, leaving 8 bases between the germline ends. CDR1 is SGHRS and CDR2 is YFSETQ in the germline V gene.

The V gene is TRBV10-3, the J gene TRBJ2-2; weak D call: TRBD2 (6 bases). Germline lookup yields CDR1 ENHRY and CDR2 SYGVKD. The CDR3 contains 14 residues. Trimming removed 8 bases at V and 3 bases at J, with 13 bases between. The chain's CDR3 is CAIGGGADTGELFF. Written as DNA, the CDR3 is TGTGCCATCGGTGGCGGGGCGGACACCGGGGAGCTGTTTTTT.

The rearrangement uses TRBV5-1 and TRBJ2-1, with 12 nucleotides matching TRBD2. Trimming cost V 4 bases and J 9 bases; bases outside gene matches: 11. The CDR3 is made up of 16 amino acids. Looked up from germline, CDR1 is SGHRS and CDR2 is YFSETQ. The CDR3: CASSGSSGGALGEQFF. The CDR3 DNA reads TGCGCCAGCAGCGGATCTAGCGGGGGGGCTCTGGGTGAGCAGTTCTTC. The full variable domain, its missing parts supplied by reference TRBV5-1 and TRBJ2-1, is KAGVTQTPRYLIKTRGQQVTLSCSPISGHRSVSWYQQTPGQGLQFLFEYFSETQRNKGNFPGRFSGRQFSNSRSEMNVSTLELGDSALYLCASSGSSGGALGEQFFGPGTRLTVL.

This sequence joins TRBV11-2 and TRBJ2-7, with D tentatively TRBD2 (6 bases). The CDR3 spans 14 residues. Between the trimmed V and J ends, which lost 3 bases and 7 bases, there was a span of 16 bases. CDR1 is SGHAT, CDR2 FQNNGV, per germline. CDR3 DNA sequence: TGTGCCAGCAGCTTGGCGACTAGTGCGGGTGAGCAGTACTTC. Translated, it gives CASSLATSAGEQYF.

The chain employs TRBV5-4 and TRBJ2-1, with 8 bases lining up with TRBD2. CDR3 length equals 16 residues. CDR1 SGHNT and CDR2 YYREEE come from the germline V gene (reference sequence). J lost 2 bases, V lost 9 bases, and 13 bases had no gene match. The DNA of the CDR3 is TGTGCCACCGCTCGGCGTAGCGGGGCAACCTACAATGAGCAGTTCTTC. It translates to CATARRSGATYNEQFF.

The chain has TRBV4-3 and TRBJ2-2; weak D call: TRBD2 (6 bases). The V end was cut by 4 bases, the J end by 1 base, with 13 bases between. CDR1 and CDR2 from the germline V gene are LGHNA and YSLEER. This CDR3 has 16 residues. CDR3 DNA sequence: TGCGCCAGCAGCCTGGGCGGGATCTTGAACACCGGGGAGCTGTTTTTT. Translation gives CASSLGGILNTGELFF.

This chain links TRBV7-2 with TRBJ2-1, with TRBD2 matching 15 bases. Germline V gene data show CDR1 as SGHTA and CDR2 as FQGNSA. V gave up 5 bases and J gave up 0 bases; unmatched junction bases: 8. This CDR3 contains 19 residues. CDR3 region: CASSRYGTSGGSSYNEQFF. The CDR3 nucleotides are TGTGCCAGCAGCCGATACGGGACTAGCGGGGGGTCCTCCTACAATGAGCAGTTCTTC.

In its sample, this clone was seen once. This sequence joins TRBV7-2 and TRBJ1-1, with TRBD1 matching 8 bases. This CDR3 is built from 12 residues. The trim removed 7 bases at V and 5 bases at J, leaving 3 bases unmatched. Germline V lookup: CDR1 SGHTA, CDR2 FQGNSA. The CDR3 nucleotides read TGTGCCAGCACGAGACAGGGGACTGAAGCTTTCTTT. It translates to CASTRQGTEAFF.

This clone has only one observation. This chain joins TRBV7-2 and TRBJ2-1, with 9 bases fitting TRBD1. This CDR3 contains 16 residues. Per the germline V gene, CDR1 is SGHTA and CDR2 is FQGNSA. V dropped 3 bases and J dropped 7; count of bases not matched to a gene: 10. The CDR3 DNA sequence: TGTGCCAGCAGCTTCGCCGGGACAGGGCGGAGTAATGAGCAGTTCTTC. Amino acid sequence: CASSFAGTGRSNEQFF.

This chain links TRBV27 with TRBJ2-7, with a possible D match to TRBD1 (6 bases). The V gene's germline CDR1 is MNHEY and CDR2 SMNVEV (reference sequence). V was trimmed by 8 bases and J by 2 bases, leaving 16 bases between them. This CDR3 contains 14 residues. The DNA of the CDR3 is TGTGCCAGCGGCCGGGACACGGCTACCTACGAGCAGTACTTC. It yields the protein CASGRDTATYEQYF.

The V call is TRBV9, the J call TRBJ2-1, with 8 bases aligning to TRBD2. In germline, CDR1 is SGDLS, CDR2 YYNGEE. The length of the CDR3 is 15 residues. The V and J ends lost 4 bases and 4 bases, in that order; junction bases with no gene match: 7. CDR3 coding DNA: TGTGCCAGCAGCCCTACTAGCGGCTCTTACAATGAGCAGTTCTTC. This codes for CASSPTSGSYNEQFF.

The genes are TRBV7-6 and TRBJ2-7; 8 bases map to TRBD1. This CDR3 has 15 amino acids. With V trimmed by 5 bases and J by 4 bases, 10 bases remained unmatched. Looked up from germline, CDR1 is SGHVS and CDR2 is FNYEAQ. For the CDR3, the DNA is TGTGCCAGCAGCCAGGGGGCAGGGAGATCATACGAGCAGTACTTC. It codes for CASSQGAGRSYEQYF.

This clone is a singleton in its sample. This chain uses TRBV12-5 with TRBJ1-1; 9 bases fit TRBD1. Germline assignment: CDR1 LGHNT and CDR2 FRNRAP. With V trimmed by 3 bases and J by 3 bases, 2 bases remained unmatched. The CDR3 is 14 residues long. The CDR3 sequence is CASGFDRGYTEAFF. For the CDR3, the DNA is TGTGCTAGTGGTTTTGACAGGGGGTACACTGAAGCTTTCTTT.

The rearrangement uses TRBV4-3 and TRBJ2-7; 8 bases are shared with TRBD2. This CDR3 region has 16 residues. Germline V CDR1 and CDR2: LGHNA, YSLEER. V lost 1 base and J lost 4; bases outside the gene matches: 9. The CDR3 sequence: CASSQAFSGIAYEQYF. The CDR3 DNA follows: TGCGCCAGCAGCCAAGCCTTTAGCGGGATCGCGTACGAGCAGTACTTC.

V is TRBV4-3 and J is TRBJ2-7, with TRBD2 matching over 8 bases. This CDR3 comprises 15 residues. Germline loops: CDR1 LGHNA, CDR2 YSLEER. The ends lost 2 bases at V and 1 base at J; junction bases unmatched: 4. CDR3 in amino acids: CASSQSREASYEQYF. DNA of the CDR3: TGCGCCAGCAGCCAATCGCGGGAGGCTTCCTACGAGCAGTACTTC.